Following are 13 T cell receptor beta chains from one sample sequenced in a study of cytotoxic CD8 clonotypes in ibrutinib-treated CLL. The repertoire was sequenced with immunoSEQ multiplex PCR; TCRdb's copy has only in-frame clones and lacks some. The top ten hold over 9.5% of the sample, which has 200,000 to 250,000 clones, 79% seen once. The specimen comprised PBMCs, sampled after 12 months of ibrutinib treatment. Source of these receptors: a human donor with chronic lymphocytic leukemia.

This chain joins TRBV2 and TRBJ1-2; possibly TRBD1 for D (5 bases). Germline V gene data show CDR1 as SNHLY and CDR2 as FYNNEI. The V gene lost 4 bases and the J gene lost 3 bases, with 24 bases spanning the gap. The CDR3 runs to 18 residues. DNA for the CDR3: TGTGCCAGCAGTGTTCCCAGAAGTTCAGCCCAGGGCGACTATGGCTACACCTTC. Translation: CASSVPRSSAQGDYGYTF. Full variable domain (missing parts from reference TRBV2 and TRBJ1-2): EPEVTQTPSHQVTQMGQEVILRCVPISNHLYFYWYRQILGQKVEFLVSFYNNEISEKSEIFDDQFSVERPDGSNFTLKIRSTKLEDSAMYFCASSVPRSSAQGDYGYTFGSGTRLTVV.

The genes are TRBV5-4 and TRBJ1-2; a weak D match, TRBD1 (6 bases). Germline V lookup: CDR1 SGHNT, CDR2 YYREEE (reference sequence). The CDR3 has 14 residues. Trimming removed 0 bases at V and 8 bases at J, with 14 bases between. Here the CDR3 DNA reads TGTGCCAGCAGCTTGGGGCAGCCTCAGGGGGGCTACACCTTC. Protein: CASSLGQPQGGYTF.

Here the CDR3 reads CASSPYRGNQGAGGELFF. As DNA, the CDR3 is TGTGCCAGCAGCCCGTATAGAGGGAATCAGGGGGCTGGCGGGGAGCTGTTTTTT. The chain combines TRBV11-2 with TRBJ2-2; 8 positions agree with TRBD1. The germline gives CDR1 SGHAT, CDR2 FQNNGV. The CDR3 extends over 18 amino acids. With 5 bases clipped from V and 7 bases from J, the junction kept 18 bases outside the gene matches.

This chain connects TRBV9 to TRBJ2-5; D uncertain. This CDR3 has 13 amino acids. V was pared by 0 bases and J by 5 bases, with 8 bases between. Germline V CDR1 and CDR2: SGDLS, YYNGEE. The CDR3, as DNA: TGTGCCAGCAGCGTAGCCAGCCGGGAGACCCAGTACTTC. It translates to CASSVASRETQYF.

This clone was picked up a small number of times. The CDR3 nucleotides are TGTGCCAGCAGTGGATCTAGCGGGAGGTCTTCCTACGAGCAGTACTTC. The encoded protein is CASSGSSGRSSYEQYF. The J gene is TRBJ2-7, the V gene TRBV25-1; TRBD2 matches at 11 bases. From germline, CDR1 is MGHDK and CDR2 SYGVNS. This CDR3 contains 16 residues. Losses at the gene ends were 4 bases for V and 1 base for J; bases not matched to a gene: 6.

CDR3 region: CASTSGVAGRNTGELFF. The CDR3 region has the DNA TGTGCCAGCACCTCAGGGGTGGCGGGTCGGAACACCGGGGAGCTGTTTTTT. The chain combines TRBV5-4 with TRBJ2-2; a weak D match, TRBD1 (6 bases). This CDR3 has 17 amino acids. V lost 6 bases, J lost 1 base, and 19 bases lay in between. The V gene's germline CDR1 is SGHNT and CDR2 YYREEE (reference sequence).

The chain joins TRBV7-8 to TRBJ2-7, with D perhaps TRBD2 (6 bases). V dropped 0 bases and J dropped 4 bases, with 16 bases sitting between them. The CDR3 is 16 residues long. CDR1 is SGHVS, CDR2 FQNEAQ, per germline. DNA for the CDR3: TGTGCCAGCAGCTTAGCCCGAGCGGGCAGGCTATACGAGCAGTACTTC. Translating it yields CASSLARAGRLYEQYF.

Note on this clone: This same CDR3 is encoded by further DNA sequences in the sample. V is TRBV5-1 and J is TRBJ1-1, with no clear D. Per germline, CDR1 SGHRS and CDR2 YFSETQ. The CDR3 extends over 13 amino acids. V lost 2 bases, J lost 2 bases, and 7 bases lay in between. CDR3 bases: TGCGCCAGCAGCTTACAGAGAAACACTGAAGCTTTCTTT. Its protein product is CASSLQRNTEAFF.

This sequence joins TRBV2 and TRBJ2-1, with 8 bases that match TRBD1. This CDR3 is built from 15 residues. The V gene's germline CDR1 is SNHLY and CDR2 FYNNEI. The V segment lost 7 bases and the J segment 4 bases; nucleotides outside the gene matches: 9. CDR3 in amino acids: CASNLRGQEYNEQFF. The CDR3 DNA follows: TGTGCCAGCAATCTGAGGGGACAGGAGTACAATGAGCAGTTCTTC. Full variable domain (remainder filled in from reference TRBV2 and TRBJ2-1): EPEVTQTPSHQVTQMGQEVILRCVPISNHLYFYWYRQILGQKVEFLVSFYNNEISEKSEIFDDQFSVERPDGSNFTLKIRSTKLEDSAMYFCASNLRGQEYNEQFFGPGTRLTVL.

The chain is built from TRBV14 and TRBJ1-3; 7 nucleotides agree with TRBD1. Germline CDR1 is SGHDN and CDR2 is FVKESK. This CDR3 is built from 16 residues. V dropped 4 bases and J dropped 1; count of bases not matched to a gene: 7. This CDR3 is CASSRGQVGSGNTIYF. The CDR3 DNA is TGTGCCAGCAGCCGAGGACAGGTCGGGTCTGGAAACACCATATATTTT. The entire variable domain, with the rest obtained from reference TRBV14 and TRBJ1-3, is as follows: EAGVTQFPSHSVIEKGQTVTLRCDPISGHDNLYWYRRVMGKEIKFLLHFVKESKQDESGMPNNRFLAERTGGTYSTLKVQPAELEDSGVYFCASSRGQVGSGNTIYFGEGSWLTVV.

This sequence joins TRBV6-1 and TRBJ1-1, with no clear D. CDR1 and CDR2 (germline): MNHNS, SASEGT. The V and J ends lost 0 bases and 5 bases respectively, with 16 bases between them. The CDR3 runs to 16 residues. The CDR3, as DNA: TGTGCCAGCAGTGAAGCGCAGATAGGGTTGGGTACTGAAGCTTTCTTT. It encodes CASSEAQIGLGTEAFF.

The CDR3 protein is CASAMNTEAFF. The CDR3 region has the DNA TGCGCCAGCGCTATGAACACTGAAGCTTTCTTT. V is TRBV10-1 and J is TRBJ1-1; no firm D call. The CDR3 consists of 11 residues. The V gene's germline CDR1 is WNHNN and CDR2 SYGVQD (reference sequence). Trimming shortened V by 8 bases and J by 0 bases, and 4 bases separated the two germline ends.

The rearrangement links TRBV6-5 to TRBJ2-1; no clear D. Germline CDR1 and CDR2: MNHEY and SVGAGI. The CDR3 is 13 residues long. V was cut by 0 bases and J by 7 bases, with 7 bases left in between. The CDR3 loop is CASSYSNWNEQFF. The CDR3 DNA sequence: TGTGCCAGCAGTTACTCGAACTGGAATGAGCAGTTCTTC.